The rows below give T cell receptor beta chains drawn from one sample of a study of cytomegalovirus exposure and HLA in healthy donors. Only in-frame clones appear in the TCRdb table, and some are missing; sequencing was by immunoSEQ multiplex PCR. This sample yields about 200,000 clones, of which 81% are seen a single time; around 1.2% belongs to the top ten. Sequenced sample: PBMCs. Receptors were obtained from a woman aged 25 to 39 in good health and CMV-seronegative. Both conserved end residues are part of each CDR3. D genes are given only for firm matches. Size values are once, few and many counts, or a class for expanded clones, and some rows have none.

V gene,J gene,D gene,clone size,CDR3 protein,CDR3 DNA
TRBV27,TRBJ2-2,TRBD2,NA,CASSLWGLAGGSNTGELFF,TGTGCCAGCAGTTTGTGGGGACTAGCGGGGGGATCGAACACCGGGGAGCTGTTTTTT
TRBV4-1,TRBJ2-7,NA,NA,CASSPAVPYEQYF,TGCGCCAGCAGCCCGGCGGTACCCTACGAGCAGTACTTC
TRBV15,TRBJ1-5,TRBD1,NA,CATSGWTGVNQPQHF,TGTGCCACCAGCGGATGGACAGGGGTCAATCAGCCCCAGCATTTT
TRBV25-1,TRBJ1-1,TRBD1,NA,CASSEWSVGGASSIGAFF,TGTGCCAGCAGTGAATGGTCTGTAGGGGGCGCTTCTTCGATTGGGGCTTTCTTT
TRBV4-1,TRBJ1-3,NA,few,CASSQERDTIYF,TGCGCCAGCAGCCAGGAGAGGGACACCATATATTTT
TRBV5-6,TRBJ2-2,NA,NA,CASSFRSNTGELFF,TGTGCCAGCAGCTTCCGGTCGAACACCGGGGAGCTGTTTTTT
TRBV15,TRBJ1-4,NA,NA,CATSSKGVANEKLFF,TGTGCCACCAGCAGTAAAGGGGTGGCTAATGAAAAACTGTTTTTT
TRBV6-5,TRBJ2-7,NA,NA,CASSEKGIAYEQYF,TGTGCCAGCAGTGAAAAGGGGATTGCCTACGAGCAGTACTTC
TRBV19,TRBJ1-1,NA,NA,CASSWRGNTEAFF,TGTGCCAGTAGTTGGAGGGGTAACACTGAAGCTTTCTTT
TRBV5-4,TRBJ1-2,NA,NA,CAATAFGAGNSYGYTF,TGTGCCGCCACAGCTTTTGGAGCAGGGAACTCCTATGGCTACACCTTC
TRBV2,TRBJ2-2,NA,NA,CASGSGPGELFF,TGTGCCAGCGGTTCGGGTCCCGGGGAGCTGTTTTTT
TRBV15,TRBJ2-1,TRBD2,few,CATTGLAGVHMKRNEQFF,TGTGCCACCACGGGACTAGCGGGAGTTCACATGAAACGAAATGAGCAGTTCTTC
TRBV2,TRBJ2-2,TRBD2,NA,CASLGGGEELFF,TGTGCCAGCCTTGGGGGGGGAGAGGAGCTGTTTTTT
TRBV5-6,TRBJ1-5,NA,many,CASSLGRGNQPQHF,TGTGCCAGCAGCTTAGGCAGGGGCAATCAGCCCCAGCATTTT
TRBV19,TRBJ1-4,TRBD1,NA,CASSASGGGTEKLFF,TGTGCCAGTAGTGCCTCAGGGGGCGGCACAGAAAAACTGTTTTTT
TRBV14,TRBJ2-5,TRBD1,NA,CASSARQGRETQYF,TGTGCCAGCAGCGCACGACAGGGGAGGGAGACCCAGTACTTC
TRBV5-1,TRBJ2-5,NA,NA,CASSMYTGYGGETQYF,TGCGCCAGCAGCATGTATACAGGGTATGGAGGAGAGACCCAGTACTTC
TRBV27,TRBJ1-2,TRBD1,NA,CASSSSLQGSEYGYTF,TGTGCCAGCAGTTCATCCTTACAGGGGTCGGAATATGGCTACACCTTC
TRBV6-1,TRBJ2-2,NA,NA,CASSEVQDTGELFF,TGTGCCAGCAGTGAAGTACAGGACACCGGGGAGCTGTTTTTT
TRBV29-1,TRBJ2-3,TRBD1,once,CSVAPQGRTDTQYF,TGCAGCGTTGCACCACAGGGGCGCACAGATACGCAGTATTTT
TRBV9,TRBJ1-3,NA,few,CASSVGGRSGNTIYF,TGTGCCAGCAGCGTAGGTGGGCGTTCTGGAAACACCATATATTTT